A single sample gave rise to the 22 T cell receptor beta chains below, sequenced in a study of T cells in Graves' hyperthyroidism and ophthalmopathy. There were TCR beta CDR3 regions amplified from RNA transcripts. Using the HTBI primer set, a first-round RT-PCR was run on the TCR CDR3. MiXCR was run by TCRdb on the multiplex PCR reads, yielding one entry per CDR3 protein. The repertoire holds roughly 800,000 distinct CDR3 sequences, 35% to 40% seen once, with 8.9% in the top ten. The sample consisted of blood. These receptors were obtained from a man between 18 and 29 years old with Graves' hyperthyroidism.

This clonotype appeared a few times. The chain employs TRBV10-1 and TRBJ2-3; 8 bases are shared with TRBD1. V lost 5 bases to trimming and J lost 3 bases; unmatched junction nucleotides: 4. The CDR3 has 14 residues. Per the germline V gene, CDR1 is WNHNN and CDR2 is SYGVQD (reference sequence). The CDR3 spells CASSQTGETDTQYF. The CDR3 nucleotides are TGCGCCAGCAGTCAGACAGGGGAGACAGATACGCAGTATTTT.

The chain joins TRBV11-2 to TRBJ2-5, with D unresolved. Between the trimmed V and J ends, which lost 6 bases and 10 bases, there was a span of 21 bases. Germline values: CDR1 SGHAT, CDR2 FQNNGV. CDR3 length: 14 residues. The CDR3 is CASRLLGTFGIQYF. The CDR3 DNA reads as TGTGCCAGCAGGCTCTTGGGAACCTTTGGTATCCAGTACTTC.

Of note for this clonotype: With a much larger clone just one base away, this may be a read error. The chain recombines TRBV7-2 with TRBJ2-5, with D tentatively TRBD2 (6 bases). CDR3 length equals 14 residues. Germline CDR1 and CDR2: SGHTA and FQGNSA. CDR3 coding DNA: TGTGCCGGCAGCTTAGACCCCGGGGGTGGGACCCAGTACTTC. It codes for CAGSLDPGGGTQYF. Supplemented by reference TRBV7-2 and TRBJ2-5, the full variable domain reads GAGVSQSPSNKVTEKGKDVELRCDPISGHTALYWYRQSLGQGLEFLIYFQGNSAPDKSGLPSDRFSAERTGGSVSTLTIQRTQQEDSAVYLCAGSLDPGGGTQYFGPGTRLLVL.

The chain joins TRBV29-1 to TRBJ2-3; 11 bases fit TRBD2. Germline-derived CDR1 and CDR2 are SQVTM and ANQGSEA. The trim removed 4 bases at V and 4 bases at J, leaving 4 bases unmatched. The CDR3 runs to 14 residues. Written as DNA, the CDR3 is TGCAGCGTTGGTAGCGGGGGGGCAGCAGATACGCAGTATTTT. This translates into CSVGSGGAADTQYF.

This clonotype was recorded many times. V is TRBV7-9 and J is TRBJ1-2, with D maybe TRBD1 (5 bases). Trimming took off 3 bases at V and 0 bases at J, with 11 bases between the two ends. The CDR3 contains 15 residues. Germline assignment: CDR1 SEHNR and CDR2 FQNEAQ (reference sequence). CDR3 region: CASSFASGANYGYTF. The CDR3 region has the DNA TGTGCCAGCAGCTTCGCCTCGGGGGCTAACTATGGCTACACCTTC. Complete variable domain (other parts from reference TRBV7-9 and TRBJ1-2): DTGVSQNPRHKITKRGQNVTFRCDPISEHNRLYWYRQTLGQGPEFLTYFQNEAQLEKSRLLSDRFSAERPKGSFSTLEIQRTEQGDSAMYLCASSFASGANYGYTFGSGTRLTVV.

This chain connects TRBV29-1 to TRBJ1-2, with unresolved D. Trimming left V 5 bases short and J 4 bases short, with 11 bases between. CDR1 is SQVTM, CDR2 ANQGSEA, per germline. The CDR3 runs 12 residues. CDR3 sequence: CSVSGRIYGYTF. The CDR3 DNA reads TGCAGCGTTTCCGGCAGGATCTATGGCTACACCTTC.

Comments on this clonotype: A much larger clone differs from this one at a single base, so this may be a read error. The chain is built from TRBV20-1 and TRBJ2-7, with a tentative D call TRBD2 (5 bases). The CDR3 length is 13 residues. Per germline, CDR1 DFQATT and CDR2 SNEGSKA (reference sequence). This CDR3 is CTARETVFYEQYF. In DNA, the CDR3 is TGCACTGCTAGGGAGACCGTCTTCTACGAGCAGTACTTC.

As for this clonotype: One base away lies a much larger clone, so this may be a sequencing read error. CDR3 protein: CSVEEAQGTHEQYF. CDR3 sequence (DNA): TGCAGCGTTGAAGAAGCACAGGGTACCCACGAGCAGTACTTC. This chain joins TRBV29-1 and TRBJ2-7; D is possibly TRBD1 (6 bases). V was trimmed by 0 bases and J by 5 bases, leaving 14 bases between them. CDR1 is SQVTM, CDR2 ANQGSEA, per germline. The CDR3 has 14 amino acids.

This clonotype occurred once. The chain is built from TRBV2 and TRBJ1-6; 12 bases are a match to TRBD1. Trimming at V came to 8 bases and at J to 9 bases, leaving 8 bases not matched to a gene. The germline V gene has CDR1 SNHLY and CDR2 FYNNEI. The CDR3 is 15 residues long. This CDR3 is CASSGTGGGGSPLHF. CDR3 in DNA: TGTGCCAGCTCCGGGACAGGGGGCGGTGGTTCACCCCTCCACTTT.

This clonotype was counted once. The CDR3 protein is CASSQEVTDSQPPQHF. Here the CDR3 DNA reads TGCGCCAGCAGCCAAGAAGTGACAGACTCCCAGCCGCCCCAGCATTTT. The rearrangement uses TRBV4-1 and TRBJ1-5; tentative D call: TRBD1 (5 bases). The germline V gene has CDR1 MGHRA and CDR2 YSYEKL. Trimming took 0 bases from V and 9 from J, leaving 18 bases between them. The CDR3 contains 16 residues.

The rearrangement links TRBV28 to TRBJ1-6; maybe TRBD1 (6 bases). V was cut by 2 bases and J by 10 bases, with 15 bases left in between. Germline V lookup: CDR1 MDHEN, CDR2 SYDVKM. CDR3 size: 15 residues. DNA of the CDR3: TGTGCCAGCAGTTTAGAACAGGGAGAGAAATCACCCCTCCACTTT. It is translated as CASSLEQGEKSPLHF.

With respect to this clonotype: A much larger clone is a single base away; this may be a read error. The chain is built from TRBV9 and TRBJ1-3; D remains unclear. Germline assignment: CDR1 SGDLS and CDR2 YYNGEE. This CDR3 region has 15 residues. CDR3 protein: CAGSVSGVSGNTIYF. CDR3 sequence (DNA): TGTGCCGGCAGCGTATCAGGCGTATCTGGAAACACCATATATTTT.

CDR3 amino acids: CASSAIPGQLYEQYF. The CDR3 nucleotides read TGTGCCAGCAGCGCTATTCCGGGACAGCTTTACGAGCAGTACTTC. The chain recombines TRBV7-2 with TRBJ2-7; TRBD1 aligns across 7 bases. The CDR3 is made up of 15 amino acids. Germline CDR1 is SGHTA and CDR2 is FQGNSA. V trimming: 5 bases; J trimming: 4 bases; junction bases outside the gene matches: 11.

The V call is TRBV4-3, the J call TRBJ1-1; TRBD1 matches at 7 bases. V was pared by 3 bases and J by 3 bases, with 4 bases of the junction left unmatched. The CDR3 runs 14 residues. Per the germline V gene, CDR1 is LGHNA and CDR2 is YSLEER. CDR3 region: CASSHTGVDTEAFF. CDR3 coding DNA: TGCGCCAGCAGCCATACAGGGGTAGACACTGAAGCTTTCTTT.

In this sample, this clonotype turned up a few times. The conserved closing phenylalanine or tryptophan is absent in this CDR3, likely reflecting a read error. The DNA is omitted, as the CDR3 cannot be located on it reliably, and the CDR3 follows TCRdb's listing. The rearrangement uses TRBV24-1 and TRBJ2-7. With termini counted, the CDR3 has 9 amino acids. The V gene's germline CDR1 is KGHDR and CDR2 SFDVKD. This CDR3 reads CATSDLDGC.

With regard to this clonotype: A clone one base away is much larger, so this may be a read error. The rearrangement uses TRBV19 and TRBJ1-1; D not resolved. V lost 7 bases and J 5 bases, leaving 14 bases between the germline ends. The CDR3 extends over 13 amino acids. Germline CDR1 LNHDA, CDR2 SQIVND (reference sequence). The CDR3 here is CASNLFDGTEAFF. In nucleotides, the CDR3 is TGTGCCAGTAACTTATTTGACGGAACTGAAGCTTTCTTT.

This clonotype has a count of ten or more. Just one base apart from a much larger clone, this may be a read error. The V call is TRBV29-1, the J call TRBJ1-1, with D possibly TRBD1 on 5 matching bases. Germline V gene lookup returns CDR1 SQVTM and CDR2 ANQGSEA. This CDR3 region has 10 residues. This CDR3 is CIVGGTEAFF. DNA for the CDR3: TGCATCGTTGGGGGCACTGAAGCTTTCTTT.

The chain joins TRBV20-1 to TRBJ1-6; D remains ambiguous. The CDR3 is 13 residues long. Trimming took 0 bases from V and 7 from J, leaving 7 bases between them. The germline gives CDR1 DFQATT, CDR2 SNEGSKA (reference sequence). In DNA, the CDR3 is TGCAGTGCTAGAGACCCTGGGAATTCACCCCTCCACTTT. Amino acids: CSARDPGNSPLHF.

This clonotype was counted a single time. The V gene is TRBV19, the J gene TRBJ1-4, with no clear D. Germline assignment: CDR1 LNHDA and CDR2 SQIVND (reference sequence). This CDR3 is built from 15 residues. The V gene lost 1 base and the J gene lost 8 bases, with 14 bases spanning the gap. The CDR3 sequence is CASSIGQSLVEKLFF. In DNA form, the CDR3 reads TGTGCCAGTAGTATAGGCCAGAGTCTAGTAGAAAAACTGTTTTTT. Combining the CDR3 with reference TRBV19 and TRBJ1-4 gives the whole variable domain DGGITQSPKYLFRKEGQNVTLSCEQNLNHDAMYWYRQDPGQGLRLIYYSQIVNDFQKGDIAEGYSVSREKKESFPLTVTSAQKNPTAFYLCASSIGQSLVEKLFFGSGTQLSVL.

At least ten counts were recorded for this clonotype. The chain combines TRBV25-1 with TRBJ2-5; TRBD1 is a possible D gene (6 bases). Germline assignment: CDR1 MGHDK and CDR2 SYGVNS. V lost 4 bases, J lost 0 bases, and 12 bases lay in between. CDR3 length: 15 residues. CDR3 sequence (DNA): TGTGCCAGCAGTGGCAGAGGGGGAAACCAAGAGACCCAGTACTTC. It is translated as CASSGRGGNQETQYF.

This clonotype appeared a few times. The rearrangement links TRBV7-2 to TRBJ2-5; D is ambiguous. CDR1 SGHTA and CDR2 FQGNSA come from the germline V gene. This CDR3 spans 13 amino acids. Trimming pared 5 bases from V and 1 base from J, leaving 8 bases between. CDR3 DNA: TGTGCCAGCAGCGTCAACCTCCAAGAGACCCAGTACTTC. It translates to CASSVNLQETQYF.

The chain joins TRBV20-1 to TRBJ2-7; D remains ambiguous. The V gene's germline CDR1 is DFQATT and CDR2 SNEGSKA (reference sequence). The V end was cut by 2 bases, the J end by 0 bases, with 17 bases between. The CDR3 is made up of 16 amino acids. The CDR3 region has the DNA TGCAGTGCTAGATCTTACACTGCCGTATACTCCTACGAGCAGTACTTC. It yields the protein CSARSYTAVYSYEQYF.